Below are 3 T cell receptor beta chains sequenced from a single sample in a study. One entry per CDR3 protein results from TCRdb running MiXCR on the RT-PCR reads. The sample holds about 680,000 distinct CDR3 sequences; more than 13% are singletons and the top ten take around 3.3%. Sequencing was performed on memory CD4+ T cells from blood. The receptors here all came from a female donor in good health, serving as a healthy control.

In its sample, this clonotype was seen many times. The V call is TRBV7-2, the J call TRBJ2-1; D not certain. Trimming shortened V by 0 bases and J by 6 bases, and 9 bases separated the two germline ends. Germline V gene sequence: CDR1 SGHTA, CDR2 FQGNSA. The CDR3 contains 14 residues. The DNA of the CDR3 is TGTGCCAGCAGCTTAGCCCCCTCTATCAATGAGCAGTTCTTC. Translation gives CASSLAPSINEQFF. Supplemented by reference TRBV7-2 and TRBJ2-1, the full variable domain reads GAGVSQSPSNKVTEKGKDVELRCDPISGHTALYWYRQSLGQGLEFLIYFQGNSAPDKSGLPSDRFSAERTGGSVSTLTIQRTQQEDSAVYLCASSLAPSINEQFFGPGTRLTVL.

V gene TRBV18 combines with J gene TRBJ1-1, with 7 bases identical to TRBD1. There are 15 residues in the CDR3. Per germline, CDR1 KGHSH and CDR2 LQKENI. V dropped 1 base and J dropped 7; count of bases not matched to a gene: 9. The CDR3 reads CASSPRSWDRNEAFF. Here the CDR3 DNA reads TGTGCCAGCTCACCACGGAGCTGGGACAGAAATGAAGCTTTCTTT.

The rearrangement joins TRBV5-8 to TRBJ2-5; 7 nucleotides match TRBD2. The CDR3 is 15 residues long. The junction had 8 bases not matched to a gene; V was cut back by 4 bases and J by 2 bases. Germline V gene sequence: CDR1 SGHTS, CDR2 YDEGEE. The CDR3: CASSLGGTAQETQYF. The CDR3 DNA follows: TGTGCCAGCAGCCTCGGGGGGACCGCACAAGAGACCCAGTACTTC.